This is a list of T cell receptor beta chains from one sample in a study of blood T cell repertoires in COVID-19. Assay: immunoSEQ multiplex PCR; the TCRdb copy retains only in-frame clones and omits some. This sample yields roughly 200,000 clones, of which roughly four fifths are seen a single time; 7.8% belongs to the top ten. Sample: peripheral blood. The receptors shown here come from a woman aged 80 or older with COVID-19, enrolled during active disease. Each CDR3 is given with its conserved first and last residue. Each record gives: D gene, V gene, J gene, clone size, CDR3 protein, CDR3 DNA. The D gene is left open where the match is weak. Clone size, where shown, is once, few, many, or a class for clones that have expanded.

-	TRBV28	TRBJ2-7	-	CASSSLEGGAGTYEQYF	TGTGCCAGCAGTTCCCTGGAAGGGGGGGCGGGTACCTACGAGCAGTACTTC
TRBD2	TRBV5-4	TRBJ2-3	-	CASSAPPAGGGDTQYF	TGTGCCAGCAGCGCACCCCCGGCGGGAGGGGGAGATACGCAGTATTTT
TRBD1	TRBV19	TRBJ1-1	-	CASSIWWGQGNTEAFF	TGTGCCAGTAGTATTTGGTGGGGACAGGGGAACACTGAAGCTTTCTTT
-	TRBV6-5	TRBJ1-1	-	CASSTTRDTEAFF	TGTGCCAGCAGCACCACCCGCGACACTGAAGCTTTCTTT
-	TRBV10-1	TRBJ1-1	-	CASSVSRDTEAFF	TGCGCCAGCAGTGTGTCCAGGGACACTGAAGCTTTCTTT
-	TRBV7-9	TRBJ1-2	-	CASTLGGGYTF	TGTGCCAGCACTCTTGGAGGTGGCTACACCTTC
-	TRBV28	TRBJ2-7	-	CASSVVAGPYEQYF	TGTGCCAGCAGTGTCGTGGCAGGGCCCTACGAGCAGTACTTC
TRBD1	TRBV10-3	TRBJ2-4	-	CAISEGTGQYF	TGTGCCATCAGTGAAGGGACAGGACAGTACTTC
TRBD1	TRBV5-1	TRBJ1-4	-	CASSLLGQGFEKLFF	TGCGCCAGCAGCTTGCTGGGACAGGGCTTTGAAAAACTGTTTTTT
-	TRBV3-1/TRBV3-2	TRBJ2-7	-	CASSQALTYEQYF	TGTGCCAGCAGCCAAGCCCTTACCTACGAGCAGTACTTC
TRBD1	TRBV10-2	TRBJ2-5	-	CASALGTGARLTQETQYF	TGCGCCAGCGCCCTCGGTACAGGGGCAAGACTAACCCAAGAGACCCAGTACTTC
-	TRBV3-1/TRBV3-2	TRBJ1-2	-	CASSQVPGADGYTF	TGTGCCAGCAGCCAAGTCCCAGGGGCGGATGGCTACACCTTC
-	TRBV20-1	TRBJ2-7	few	CSVSPVEQYF	TGCAGTGTGTCTCCGGTGGAGCAGTACTTC
-	TRBV6-1	TRBJ2-7	-	CASSAPGLLGAYEQYF	TGTGCCAGCAGTGCCCCCGGCCTGCTAGGGGCCTACGAGCAGTACTTC
-	TRBV7-8	TRBJ2-7	-	CASCPQRWAYEQYF	TGTGCCAGCTGCCCTCAGCGATGGGCCTACGAGCAGTACTTC
-	TRBV6-5	TRBJ2-2	-	CASRRVWNTGELFF	TGTGCCAGCAGGCGGGTATGGAACACCGGGGAGCTGTTTTTT
-	TRBV7-3	TRBJ2-1	-	CASSLGTGEQFF	TGTGCCAGCAGCTTAGGGACTGGGGAGCAGTTCTTC
TRBD1	TRBV5-4	TRBJ1-4	-	CASSPGQAQEKLFF	TGTGCCAGCAGCCCAGGACAGGCCCAGGAAAAACTGTTTTTT
-	TRBV7-7	TRBJ1-1	-	CASSSSPNTEAFF	TGTGCTAGCAGCTCTAGCCCAAACACTGAAGCTTTCTTT
TRBD1	TRBV5-1	TRBJ2-2	-	CASSLGGQDRTGELFF	TGCGCCAGCAGCTTGGGAGGACAGGACCGCACCGGGGAGCTGTTTTTT
-	TRBV20-1	TRBJ2-5	-	CSAFRGETQYF	TGCAGTGCTTTTAGGGGAGAGACCCAGTACTTC
-	TRBV28	TRBJ1-2	-	CASTPGGGNLGYTF	TGTGCCAGCACCCCTGGGGGAGGAAATCTTGGCTACACCTTC
-	TRBV25-1	TRBJ1-1	-	CASSATGQLLVAFF	TGTGCCAGCAGTGCAACAGGGCAGCTACTCGTGGCTTTCTTT
TRBD1	TRBV2	TRBJ2-7	-	CASSNRGEQYF	TGTGCCAGCAGTAACAGGGGCGAGCAGTACTTC
-	TRBV28	TRBJ2-5	-	CASSTMQETQYF	TGTGCCAGCAGCACAATGCAAGAGACCCAGTACTTC
-	TRBV4-1	TRBJ1-3	-	CASSSYRAISGNTIYF	TGCGCCAGCAGCTCTTACAGGGCCATCTCTGGAAACACCATATATTTT
TRBD1	TRBV19	TRBJ1-5	once	CASSTRPDRGHQPQHF	TGTGCCAGTAGTACTCGACCGGACAGGGGGCATCAGCCCCAGCATTTT
-	TRBV9	TRBJ1-1	-	CASSKDSLNTEAFF	TGTGCCAGCAGTAAGGACAGCCTGAACACTGAAGCTTTCTTT
-	TRBV18	TRBJ1-5	-	CASSSVRGHSSQPQHF	TGTGCCAGCTCATCCGTGCGGGGCCACTCATCTCAGCCCCAGCATTTT
-	TRBV2	TRBJ2-3	-	CASKRESTDTQYF	TGTGCCAGCAAGAGGGAGAGCACAGATACGCAGTATTTT
TRBD1	TRBV19	TRBJ1-2	-	CASSISPGTGSLSYGYTF	TGTGCCAGTAGTATAAGTCCCGGGACAGGGTCCTTATCCTATGGCTACACCTTC
-	TRBV5-6	TRBJ1-6	-	CASSLAPFGGNSPLHF	TGTGCCAGCAGCTTGGCACCTTTCGGGGGGAATTCACCCCTCCACTTT
-	TRBV19	TRBJ1-2	-	CASGVTGTRSYGYTF	TGTGCCAGTGGAGTAACCGGGACTAGAAGCTATGGCTACACCTTC
-	TRBV7-9	TRBJ1-3	-	CASSSGGHSGNTIYF	TGTGCCAGCAGCTCGGGGGGACACTCTGGAAACACCATATATTTT
-	TRBV21-1	TRBJ1-5	-	CASSTISTESEPQHF	TGTGCCAGCAGCACCATCTCGACAGAGTCTGAACCCCAGCATTTT
-	TRBV5-4	TRBJ1-4	-	CASSSGVGGTNEKLFF	TGTGCCAGCAGCTCGGGAGTAGGCGGGACTAATGAAAAACTGTTTTTT
-	TRBV3-1/TRBV3-2	TRBJ2-2	-	CASARSPGELFF	TGTGCCAGCGCTCGGTCCCCCGGGGAGCTGTTTTTT
-	TRBV6-5	TRBJ2-3	-	CASRAPGFTDTQYF	TGTGCCAGCAGGGCTCCAGGATTCACAGATACGCAGTATTTT
-	TRBV15	TRBJ1-1	once	CATSSRRGSTEAFF	TGTGCCACCAGCTCTCGACGGGGAAGCACTGAAGCTTTCTTT
-	TRBV6-5	TRBJ1-2	-	CASSRPGANYGYTF	TGTGCCAGCAGTCGCCCGGGGGCTAACTATGGCTACACCTTC
TRBD2	TRBV9	TRBJ2-2	-	CASSARTSGNTGELFF	TGTGCCAGCAGCGCGAGGACTAGCGGGAACACCGGGGAGCTGTTTTTT
TRBD1	TRBV5-1	TRBJ1-2	-	CASFEPGQGLGYTF	TGCGCCAGCTTCGAACCGGGACAGGGGTTAGGCTACACCTTC
-	TRBV9	TRBJ2-2	-	CASSQLSNTGELFF	TGTGCCAGCAGCCAGTTGTCGAACACCGGGGAGCTGTTTTTT
-	TRBV19	TRBJ2-1	-	CAIRGREGSDEQFF	TGTGCCATTAGGGGGAGGGAGGGGAGCGATGAGCAGTTCTTC
-	TRBV6-1	TRBJ2-3	-	CASSERSGTDTQYF	TGTGCCAGCAGTGAACGTAGTGGCACAGATACGCAGTATTTT
TRBD1	TRBV27	TRBJ1-3	few	CASSSAPDRGRHTIYF	TGTGCCAGCAGTTCTGCTCCGGACAGGGGAAGGCACACCATATATTTT
-	TRBV5-1	TRBJ1-1	few	CASSLEPGVAEAFF	TGCGCCAGCAGCTTGGAACCAGGGGTGGCTGAAGCTTTCTTT
-	TRBV5-1	TRBJ2-1	-	CATGQTAQYNEQFF	TGCGCCACCGGACAGACAGCGCAATACAATGAGCAGTTCTTC
-	TRBV12-2	TRBJ1-6	few	CASRFFWGLNSYNSPLHF	TGTGCAAGTCGCTTCTTTTGGGGCCTAAACTCCTATAATTCACCCCTCCACTTT
-	TRBV3-1/TRBV3-2	TRBJ1-4	-	CASSPQVGKLFF	TGTGCCAGCAGCCCACAGGTCGGAAAACTGTTTTTT
TRBD1	TRBV5-5	TRBJ2-7	few	CASSRTDRGYSYEQYF	TGTGCCAGCAGCCGAACGGACAGGGGGTACTCCTACGAGCAGTACTTC
-	TRBV6-5	TRBJ1-3	-	CASSYSRVHTIYF	TGTGCCAGCAGTTACTCCAGGGTACACACCATATATTTT
TRBD1	TRBV27	TRBJ1-5	once	CASSPGTDPAFQPQHF	TGTGCCAGCAGTCCCGGGACAGACCCGGCCTTCCAGCCCCAGCATTTT